The 31 T cell receptor beta chains presented below share a single source sample, sequenced in a study of blood T cells in healthy people across ages. Through a sample-barcoded 5' primer and a J-beta primer mix, a second PCR was run for roughly 6 to 11 cycles. TCRdb reprocessed the 5' RACE reads with MiXCR, giving one entry per CDR3 protein. The sample lists approximately 800,000 distinct CDR3 sequences, 20% to 30% seen once, with 3% to 4.5% in the top ten. These sequences were also reported in another study, on T cells of mothers and their children.

Specimen: blood. Receptors were obtained from a boy aged 5 to 17 in good health.

This clonotype was counted only a few times. The chain recombines TRBV6-2 or TRBV6-3 with TRBJ1-1; D possibly corresponds to TRBD1 (6 bases). There are 16 residues in the CDR3. The V gene lost 6 bases and the J gene lost 1 base, with 18 bases spanning the gap. Germline CDR1 reads MNHEY; CDR2 reads SVGEGT. CDR3 coding DNA: TGTGCCAGCAGCCTCCGAATTACAGGGCCGAACACTGAAGCTTTCTTT. Translating it yields CASSLRITGPNTEAFF.

The sample holds a few counts of this clonotype. The chain is built from TRBV7-6 and TRBJ2-7; 7 nucleotides match TRBD1. In germline, CDR1 is SGHVS, CDR2 FNYEAQ. The CDR3 spans 14 residues. With 5 bases clipped from V and 0 bases from J, the junction kept 4 bases outside the gene matches. For the CDR3, the DNA is TGTGCCAGCAGCGTCGGGACAGCCTCCTACGAGCAGTACTTC. Amino acids: CASSVGTASYEQYF.

The chain employs TRBV14 and TRBJ2-5; unclear D gene. The germline V gene has CDR1 SGHDN and CDR2 FVKESK. This CDR3 contains 14 residues. Trimming pared 2 bases from V and 0 bases from J, leaving 7 bases between. CDR3 nucleotide sequence: TGTGCCAGCAGCCAACGCAAAAACCAAGAGACCCAGTACTTC. Protein sequence: CASSQRKNQETQYF.

V and J are TRBV29-1 and TRBJ2-1; D gene uncertain. The germline gives CDR1 SQVTM, CDR2 ANQGSEA. The CDR3 has 13 residues. Trimming took off 6 bases at V and 5 bases at J, with 14 bases between the two ends. CDR3 DNA sequence: TGCAGCGTATTCGGCGGCGATAACAATGAGCAGTTCTTC. Residues: CSVFGGDNNEQFF.

The rearrangement joins TRBV25-1 to TRBJ1-4, with TRBD1 matching over 7 bases. The ends lost 3 bases at V and 7 bases at J; junction bases unmatched: 5. The germline V gene has CDR1 MGHDK and CDR2 SYGVNS. The CDR3 covers 14 residues. In DNA, the CDR3 is TGTGCCAGCAGTGAGACAGGGAAGTCTGAAAAACTGTTTTTT. Protein product: CASSETGKSEKLFF.

The V call is TRBV24-1, the J call TRBJ1-5; D call uncertain. CDR1 and CDR2 from the germline V gene are KGHDR and SFDVKD. Trimming took 7 bases from V and 0 from J, leaving 21 bases between them. This CDR3 contains 18 residues. CDR3 DNA sequence: TGTGCCACCAGCGGCGGAACACCGAATAAGTATAGCAATCAGCCCCAGCATTTT. Its translation is CATSGGTPNKYSNQPQHF.

This chain links TRBV4-3 with TRBJ1-3; possibly TRBD1 for D (5 bases). CDR3 length equals 16 residues. Germline CDR1 and CDR2: LGHNA and YSLEER. Between the trimmed V and J ends, which lost 0 bases and 2 bases, there was a span of 11 bases. The CDR3 coding sequence is TGCGCCAGCAGCCAAGATCGGACACAGGCTGGAAACACCATATATTTT. Protein product: CASSQDRTQAGNTIYF.

In its sample, this clonotype was seen a few times. The chain has TRBV29-1 and TRBJ2-3; a weak D match, TRBD2 (5 bases). Germline V CDR1 and CDR2: SQVTM, ANQGSEA. The length of the CDR3 is 13 residues. Trimming removed 1 base from V and 3 bases from J, with 8 bases in between. DNA of the CDR3: TGCAGCGTTGAAGGGCGACTAACAGATACGCAGTATTTT. Translating gives CSVEGRLTDTQYF.

This clonotype turned up a few times. The chain has TRBV10-3 and TRBJ2-5; the D call may be TRBD1 or TRBD2 (5 bases each). Matching the DNA end better, TRBJ2-7 makes the J call doubtful. Per germline, CDR1 ENHRY and CDR2 SYGVKD. The CDR3 sequence is 13 residues long. The CDR3 bases are TGTGCCTCCCGAGCGGATAGGGGCTACGAGCAGTACTTC. Translation: CASRADRGYEQYF.

The chain links TRBV4-3 to TRBJ2-1; tentatively, D is TRBD2 (7 bases). CDR1 LGHNA and CDR2 YSLEER come from the germline V gene. The CDR3 has 17 amino acids. Trimming cost V 0 bases and J 3 bases, with 15 bases left between them. The chain's CDR3 is CASSQDRWGGDYNEQFF. Here the CDR3 DNA reads TGCGCCAGCAGCCAAGATCGGTGGGGGGGCGACTACAATGAGCAGTTCTTC.

V and J are TRBV28 and TRBJ2-6, with D possibly TRBD1 on 6 matching bases. The germline gives CDR1 MDHEN, CDR2 SYDVKM. V was cut by 6 bases and J by 2 bases, with 11 bases left in between. There are 15 residues in the CDR3. CDR3 residues: CASRVGAAGANVLTF. CDR3 DNA: TGTGCCAGCAGGGTGGGGGCAGCTGGGGCCAACGTCCTGACTTTC.

This clonotype came up a few times. The chain recombines TRBV29-1 with TRBJ2-7; 8 bases are shared with TRBD1. This CDR3 has 12 amino acids. CDR1 is SQVTM and CDR2 is ANQGSEA in the germline V gene. The ends lost 6 bases at V and 5 bases at J; junction bases unmatched: 6. The CDR3 DNA reads TGCAGCGTAGGACAGGGTAGTAACGAGCAGTACTTC. This translates into CSVGQGSNEQYF.

V gene TRBV5-5 combines with J gene TRBJ1-1; D is perhaps TRBD1 (6 bases). V lost 9 bases and J lost 4, with 16 bases in between. The CDR3 loop spans 13 amino acids. CDR1 is SGHKS and CDR2 is YYEKEE in the germline V gene (reference sequence). CDR3 nucleotides: TGTGCCACAATGGGGGGCGGGAGCACTGAAGCTTTCTTT. Its translation is CATMGGGSTEAFF.

This sequence joins TRBV7-8 and TRBJ1-2, with D unresolved. Per the germline V gene, CDR1 is SGHVS and CDR2 is FQNEAQ. The CDR3 length is 15 residues. The V and J ends lost 3 bases and 4 bases respectively, with 15 bases between them. DNA for the CDR3: TGTGCCAGCAGCTTTAATCACGGGGAGGGCTATGGCTACACCTTC. Its translation: CASSFNHGEGYGYTF.

The rearrangement links TRBV12-3 or TRBV12-4 to TRBJ2-3, with D perhaps given as TRBD1 or TRBD2 (7 bases each). The germline V and J ends were trimmed by 5 bases and 4 bases, with 19 bases remaining between them. This CDR3 contains 16 residues. DNA for the CDR3: TGTGCCAGCAGTGACCAGGGGGGGTTGGGCCCAGATACGCAGTATTTT. It translates to CASSDQGGLGPDTQYF.

This clonotype has more than one count but fewer than ten. This chain joins TRBV5-6 and TRBJ2-2; no clear D. Looked up from germline, CDR1 is SGHDT and CDR2 is YYEEEE. The CDR3 runs to 11 residues. V was trimmed by 6 bases and J by 7 bases, leaving 7 bases between them. CDR3 sequence reads: CASTEGGELFF. The CDR3 DNA follows: TGTGCCAGCACCGAAGGCGGGGAGCTGTTTTTT.

V gene TRBV5-1 combines with J gene TRBJ2-3; 7 positions match TRBD2. Germline loops: CDR1 SGHRS, CDR2 YFSETQ. The V and J ends lost 3 bases and 4 bases, in that order; junction bases with no gene match: 8. CDR3 size: 15 residues. The CDR3 is CASSSSGVWADTQYF. In nucleotides, the CDR3 is TGCGCCAGCAGCTCCAGCGGGGTTTGGGCAGATACGCAGTATTTT.

Concerning this clonotype itself: At one boundary the junction diverges from the germline segment, which might be a read error. The rearrangement uses TRBV28 and TRBJ2-5; 7 nucleotides agree with TRBD2. TRBJ2-1 matches the DNA end more closely, so the J call is doubtful. Germline V gene sequence: CDR1 MDHEN, CDR2 SYDVKM. The CDR3 has 11 amino acids. The CDR3 DNA reads as TGTGTCAGCGGGAATTTGAGTGAGCAGTTCTTC. The encoded protein is CVSGNLSEQFF.

This clonotype has a handful of counts. The chain is built from TRBV29-1 and TRBJ2-7; D is perhaps TRBD1 (5 bases). Germline CDR1 is SQVTM and CDR2 is ANQGSEA. V was clipped by 0 bases and J by 1 base, with 13 bases between them. This CDR3 region has 15 residues. The CDR3 DNA reads as TGCAGCGTTGAAGATTGGGCAGGGTCGTCCTACGAGCAGTACTTC. Translated, it gives CSVEDWAGSSYEQYF.

This clonotype was seen many times. This chain connects TRBV18 to TRBJ1-4, with 9 bases aligning to TRBD1. Germline V gene sequence: CDR1 KGHSH, CDR2 LQKENI. CDR3 size: 14 residues. V lost 4 bases, J lost 5 bases, and 2 bases stayed unmatched. The CDR3 loop is CASSQGQGNEKLFF. The CDR3 nucleotides are TGTGCCAGCTCACAGGGACAGGGAAATGAAAAACTGTTTTTT.

The chain joins TRBV27 to TRBJ2-1, with D hard to call. CDR1 and CDR2 (germline): MNHEY, SMNVEV (reference sequence). V gave up 4 bases and J gave up 8 bases, with 9 bases separating them. The CDR3 length is 12 residues. The CDR3 bases are TGTGCCAGCAGTTCCAAGGACCATGAGCAGTTCTTC. Encoded protein: CASSSKDHEQFF.

This clonotype was detected a few times. The rearrangement uses TRBV14 and TRBJ1-4; perhaps TRBD1 as D (5 bases). CDR3 length: 14 residues. From germline, CDR1 is SGHDN and CDR2 FVKESK. V was trimmed by 4 bases and J by 11 bases, leaving 17 bases between them. The CDR3, as DNA: TGTGCCAGCAGCCTAGAGACAGCGCCGAGGAAACTGTTTTTT. Encoded protein: CASSLETAPRKLFF.

The V gene is TRBV4-3, the J gene TRBJ2-5, with 11 nucleotides matching TRBD2. The J call is uncertain, as TRBJ2-1 better fits the DNA end. The CDR3 spans 16 residues. CDR1 LGHNA and CDR2 YSLEER come from the germline V gene. In DNA form, the CDR3 reads TGCGCCAGCAGCCATGGGACTAGCGGTGTCTCAAATGAGCAGTTCTTC. Encoded protein: CASSHGTSGVSNEQFF.

The chain recombines TRBV11-2 with TRBJ2-2, with 9 positions matching TRBD2. This CDR3 is built from 16 residues. Looked up from germline, CDR1 is SGHAT and CDR2 is FQNNGV. J was trimmed by 4 bases and V by 7 bases; bases with no gene match: 10. CDR3 DNA sequence: TGTGCCAGCATAAGGGCGGGAGGGCCTAGCACCGGGGAGCTGTTTTTT. Its protein product is CASIRAGGPSTGELFF.

The chain uses TRBV10-3 and TRBJ2-5; D is unresolved. Trimming shortened V by 0 bases and J by 5 bases, and 10 bases separated the two germline ends. The CDR3 spans 14 residues. Germline V lookup: CDR1 ENHRY, CDR2 SYGVKD. The DNA of the CDR3 is TGTGCCATCAGTGAGTCAACAAGATGGGAGACCCAGTACTTC. This codes for CAISESTRWETQYF.

The table lists this clonotype with a few counts. J is TRBJ2-3 and V is TRBV7-9; TRBD1 matches 7 bases. Trimming took 5 bases from V and 2 from J; bases not matched to a gene: 4. CDR3 size: 14 residues. Germline CDR1 and CDR2: SEHNR and FQNEAQ (reference sequence). CDR3 sequence (DNA): TGTGCCAGCAGCCCGACAGGGTTCACAGATACGCAGTATTTT. Translated, it gives CASSPTGFTDTQYF. Complete variable domain (other parts from reference TRBV7-9 and TRBJ2-3): DTGVSQNPRHKITKRGQNVTFRCDPISEHNRLYWYRQTLGQGPEFLTYFQNEAQLEKSRLLSDRFSAERPKGSFSTLEIQRTEQGDSAMYLCASSPTGFTDTQYFGPGTRLTVL.

This clonotype was picked up a small number of times. The rearrangement links TRBV9 to TRBJ1-4; D gene ambiguous. Trimming removed 4 bases at V and 3 bases at J, with 25 bases between. The CDR3 extends over 19 amino acids. Germline CDR1 is SGDLS and CDR2 is YYNGEE. The CDR3 reads CASSHNTPRPGTSNEKLFF. For the CDR3, the DNA is TGTGCCAGCAGCCACAATACGCCCAGGCCGGGAACCTCTAATGAAAAACTGTTTTTT.

This chain links TRBV6-2 or TRBV6-3 with TRBJ2-5; D gene ambiguous. Per the germline V gene, CDR1 is MNHEY and CDR2 is SVGEGT. CDR3 size: 17 residues. Trimming pared 0 bases from V and 0 bases from J, leaving 14 bases between. CDR3 sequence reads: CASSYSSSAGYQETQYF. CDR3 sequence (DNA): TGTGCCAGCAGTTACTCGTCGAGCGCCGGGTACCAAGAGACCCAGTACTTC.

There are a few counts of this clonotype. The chain joins TRBV5-1 to TRBJ2-2; D is possibly TRBD1 (6 bases). The V gene's germline CDR1 is SGHRS and CDR2 YFSETQ. Between the trimmed V and J ends, which lost 0 bases and 0 bases, there was a span of 9 bases. The CDR3 length is 16 residues. The CDR3 region is CASSLGRQANTGELFF. The CDR3 DNA sequence: TGCGCCAGCAGCTTGGGTCGACAGGCGAACACCGGGGAGCTGTTTTTT.

This chain uses TRBV30 with TRBJ1-4; D gene uncertain. Germline V CDR1 and CDR2: GTSNPN, SVGIG (reference sequence). The CDR3 runs to 15 residues. Trimming pared 1 base from V and 6 bases from J, leaving 15 bases between. The chain's CDR3 is CAWSGTRGMDEKLFF. In DNA, the CDR3 is TGTGCCTGGAGTGGAACAAGAGGAATGGATGAAAAACTGTTTTTT. The whole variable domain, remainder taken from reference TRBV30 and TRBJ1-4, is SQTIHQWPATLVQPVGSPLSLECTVEGTSNPNLYWYRQAAGRGLQLLFYSVGIGQISSEVPQNLSASRPQDRQFILSSKKLLLSDSGFYLCAWSGTRGMDEKLFFGSGTQLSVL.

V is TRBV7-2 and J is TRBJ2-5; D gene ambiguous. From germline, CDR1 is SGHTA and CDR2 FQGNSA. CDR3 length: 13 amino acids. The V end was cut by 2 bases, the J end by 4 bases, with 8 bases between. CDR3 in amino acids: CASSLRVRETQYF. CDR3 in DNA: TGTGCCAGCAGCTTAAGAGTGCGAGAGACCCAGTACTTC.